Below, 7 T cell receptor beta chains from the same sample are listed, as sequenced in a study of CD8+ T cells in alopecia areata. This sample's treatment: oral pan-JAK inhibitor, 5-10 mg twice daily. TCR sequencing used cDNA made by reverse transcription of extracted RNA. Clones were read by immunoSEQ multiplex PCR, and TCRdb kept only the in-frame ones, dropping some. Of roughly 170,000 clones listed, roughly 62% are singletons. Sample: CD8+ T cells sorted from blood, taken at week 24, from a patient treated with tofacitinib. These receptors were collected from a human donor with alopecia areata.

This chain links TRBV29-1 with TRBJ1-1; D not resolved. Trimming left V 0 bases short and J 6 bases short, with 14 bases between. CDR1 and CDR2 (germline): SQVTM, ANQGSEA. The CDR3 has 14 amino acids. The CDR3 sequence: CSVEEAGLRPEAFF. CDR3 DNA: TGCAGCGTTGAAGAAGCCGGGTTGCGGCCTGAAGCTTTCTTT.

The gene calls are TRBV30 and TRBJ2-7, with D unresolved. This CDR3 region has 11 residues. V lost 3 bases, J lost 4 bases, and 7 bases lay in between. CDR1 is GTSNPN and CDR2 is SVGIG in the germline V gene (reference sequence). CDR3 DNA: TGTGCCTGGAGCCACCAATACGAGCAGTACTTC. It is translated as CAWSHQYEQYF.

This sequence joins TRBV11-1 and TRBJ2-7; 10 bases match TRBD1. There are 15 residues in the CDR3. Germline CDR1 reads SGHAT; CDR2 reads FQDESV (reference sequence). The V segment lost 3 bases and the J segment 3 bases; nucleotides outside the gene matches: 5. The CDR3 here is CASSFRDRGNYEQYF. The CDR3, as DNA: TGTGCCAGCAGCTTCCGGGACAGGGGTAACTACGAGCAGTACTTC.

In its sample, this clone was seen a few times. This chain links TRBV6-6 with TRBJ1-2; the D gene is possibly TRBD1 (5 bases). The CDR3 has 12 amino acids. Germline V gene lookup returns CDR1 MNHNY and CDR2 SVGAGI (reference sequence). V lost 6 bases and J 4 bases, leaving 9 bases between the germline ends. This chain's CDR3 is CASRGTSYGYTF. As DNA, the CDR3 is TGTGCCAGCAGAGGGACTTCCTATGGCTACACCTTC.

V usage is TRBV7-9 and J usage is TRBJ1-4, with TRBD1 matching 11 bases. V shed 5 bases and J 7 bases; nucleotides not matched to a gene: 3. The CDR3 consists of 14 residues. Per germline, CDR1 SEHNR and CDR2 FQNEAQ (reference sequence). The CDR3 nucleotides are TGTGCCAGCAGCCACGGGACAGGGGGTGAAAAACTGTTTTTT. Amino acids: CASSHGTGGEKLFF. Filled out from reference TRBV7-9 and TRBJ1-4, the complete variable domain reads DTGVSQNPRHKITKRGQNVTFRCDPISEHNRLYWYRQTLGQGPEFLTYFQNEAQLEKSRLLSDRFSAERPKGSFSTLEIQRTEQGDSAMYLCASSHGTGGEKLFFGSGTQLSVL.

The chain recombines TRBV13 with TRBJ2-7; D might be TRBD1 (5 bases). Trimming left V 5 bases short and J 4 bases short, with 15 bases between. The germline V gene encodes CDR1 PRHDT and CDR2 FYEKMQ (reference sequence). The CDR3 length is 14 residues. CDR3 residues: CASSTGRSSYEQYF. Here the CDR3 DNA reads TGTGCCAGCAGCACAGGACGGTCGTCGTACGAGCAGTACTTC.

This sequence joins TRBV5-1 and TRBJ1-1, with TRBD1 matching 11 bases. J lost 1 base, V lost 4 bases, and 6 bases had no gene match. Germline V CDR1 and CDR2: SGHRS, YFSETQ. The CDR3 totals 16 residues. CDR3 residues: CASSLRGTGGNTEAFF. The CDR3 DNA reads as TGCGCCAGCAGCCTGAGAGGGACAGGGGGGAACACTGAAGCTTTCTTT.